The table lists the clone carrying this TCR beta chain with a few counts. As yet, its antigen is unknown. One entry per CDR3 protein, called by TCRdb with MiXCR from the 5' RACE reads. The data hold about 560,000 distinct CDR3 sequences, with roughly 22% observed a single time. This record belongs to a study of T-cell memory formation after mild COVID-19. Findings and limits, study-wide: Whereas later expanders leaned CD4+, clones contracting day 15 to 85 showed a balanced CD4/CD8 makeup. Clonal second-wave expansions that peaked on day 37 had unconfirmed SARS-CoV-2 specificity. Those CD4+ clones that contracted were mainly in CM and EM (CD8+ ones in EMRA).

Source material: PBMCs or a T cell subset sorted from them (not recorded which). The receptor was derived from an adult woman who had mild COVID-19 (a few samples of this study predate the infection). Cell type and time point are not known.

CDR3 in DNA: TGCAGTGCTTGGCCAGCGGGACGTACCGGGGAGCTGTTTTTT. This codes for CSAWPAGRTGELFF. This chain connects TRBV20-1 to TRBJ2-2; TRBD2 matches at 7 bases. Per germline, CDR1 DFQATT and CDR2 SNEGSKA (reference sequence). The CDR3 contains 14 residues. Trimming took 5 bases from V and 5 from J; bases not matched to a gene: 8.